What follows are 17 T cell receptor beta chains derived from one specimen sequenced in a study of Ad26.COV2.S vaccination and SARS-CoV-2 variants. TCRdb's table, derived via immunoSEQ multiplex PCR, lists solely in-frame clones and lacks some. The data contain 320,000 or so clones, approximately 87% of them seen just once; the ten biggest clones take up about 5%. The treatment denotes: about 20 received Ad26.COV2.S at low or high dose, single or two shots; about 5 received placebo; per-sample allocation not given. Following the first vaccine or placebo injection, samples were taken on day 63. The sample in question was peripheral blood, obtained in a trial of Ad26.COV2.S vaccine versus placebo. These receptors originate from a person between 18 and 60 years old who received the Ad26.COV2.S COVID-19 vaccine or a placebo.

The chain recombines TRBV4-1 with TRBJ2-1; 12 bases match TRBD2. Germline CDR1 is MGHRA and CDR2 is YSYEKL. The CDR3 sequence is 14 residues long. The V and J ends lost 1 base and 14 bases, in that order; junction bases with no gene match: 6. The CDR3, as DNA: TGCGCCAGCAGCCAAGTTCTAGCGGGAGGGCCAAAGTTCTTC. This encodes CASSQVLAGGPKFF.

The chain uses TRBV5-1 and TRBJ1-2; D is unclear. V was pared by 7 bases and J by 3 bases, with 13 bases between. The CDR3 length is 13 residues. Germline loops: CDR1 SGHRS, CDR2 YFSETQ. CDR3 loop: CASGTIDYYGYTF. Written as DNA, the CDR3 is TGCGCCAGCGGAACGATCGATTACTATGGCTACACCTTC. The variable domain in full, completed from reference TRBV5-1 and TRBJ1-2, reads KAGVTQTPRYLIKTRGQQVTLSCSPISGHRSVSWYQQTPGQGLQFLFEYFSETQRNKGNFPGRFSGRQFSNSRSEMNVSTLELGDSALYLCASGTIDYYGYTFGSGTRLTVV.

This clone was recorded once. This sequence joins TRBV9 and TRBJ2-1; 14 nucleotides match TRBD2. From germline, CDR1 is SGDLS and CDR2 YYNGEE. The trim removed 0 bases at V and 2 bases at J, leaving 4 bases unmatched. CDR3 length: 18 residues. The CDR3 region has the DNA TGTGCCAGCAGCGTAGGACTAGCGGGGGGGTCGGCCTACAATGAGCAGTTCTTC. Translating gives CASSVGLAGGSAYNEQFF.

This clone was seen only once. The CDR3 reads CASSIPRASRGWLSYGYTF. CDR3 DNA: TGTGCCAGTAGTATTCCCCGGGCCAGCAGGGGCTGGTTGAGCTATGGCTACACCTTC. V usage is TRBV19 and J usage is TRBJ1-2; D possibly corresponds to TRBD1 (6 bases). Looked up from germline, CDR1 is LNHDA and CDR2 is SQIVND (reference sequence). V lost 3 bases and J 4 bases, leaving 27 bases between the germline ends. The CDR3 runs to 19 residues.

This CDR3 reads CASSPSDRENTEAFF. The CDR3 DNA is TGTGCCAGCAGCCCGTCAGACAGAGAGAACACTGAAGCTTTCTTT. This chain joins TRBV7-9 and TRBJ1-1, with D tentatively TRBD1 (5 bases). The CDR3 length is 15 residues. Germline loops: CDR1 SEHNR, CDR2 FQNEAQ (reference sequence). Trimming cost V 5 bases and J 1 base, with 14 bases left between them.

The chain recombines TRBV7-2 with TRBJ2-7; D is uncertain. Looked up from germline, CDR1 is SGHTA and CDR2 is FQGNSA. The CDR3 runs 13 residues. Trimming removed 2 bases from V and 2 bases from J, with 7 bases in between. CDR3 amino acids: CASSLQDTYEQYV. CDR3 DNA: TGTGCCAGCAGCTTACAAGATACCTACGAGCAGTACGTC.

The chain couples TRBV4-3 to TRBJ1-2; D gene unclear. V was trimmed by 0 bases and J by 0 bases, leaving 5 bases between them. The CDR3 spans 14 residues. CDR1 LGHNA and CDR2 YSLEER come from the germline V gene. The CDR3 nucleotides are TGCGCCAGCAGCCAAGAAAACGCTAACTATGGCTACACCTTC. The encoded protein is CASSQENANYGYTF.

The rearrangement joins TRBV27 to TRBJ2-5; D is ambiguous. CDR1 MNHEY and CDR2 SMNVEV come from the germline V gene (reference sequence). This CDR3 comprises 14 residues. V gave up 7 bases and J gave up 3 bases, with 15 bases separating them. The CDR3 DNA reads as TGTGCCAGCAAGGAAATATCGGCCGAAGAGACCCAGTACTTC. Translated, it gives CASKEISAEETQYF.

The chain has TRBV5-1 and TRBJ2-7; 7 positions match TRBD1. Germline loops: CDR1 SGHRS, CDR2 YFSETQ. J lost 2 bases, V lost 3 bases, and 5 bases had no gene match. The CDR3 covers 14 residues. The CDR3 DNA reads as TGCGCCAGCAGCTCTAATACAGGGGCCTACGAGCAGTACTTC. It yields the protein CASSSNTGAYEQYF.

The chain carries TRBV13 and TRBJ2-1; D is tentatively TRBD1 or TRBD2 (6 bases each). Per the germline V gene, CDR1 is PRHDT and CDR2 is FYEKMQ (reference sequence). V was trimmed by 0 bases and J by 3 bases, leaving 18 bases between them. The CDR3 sequence is 18 residues long. The CDR3 nucleotides read TGTGCCAGCAGCTTAGGGCCCGGGTCGGGGGACAACTACAATGAGCAGTTCTTC. It is translated as CASSLGPGSGDNYNEQFF. The whole variable domain, filled in from reference TRBV13 and TRBJ2-1, reads AAGVIQSPRHLIKEKRETATLKCYPIPRHDTVYWYQQGPGQDPQFLISFYEKMQSDKGSIPDRFSAQQFSDYHSELNMSSLELGDSALYFCASSLGPGSGDNYNEQFFGPGTRLTVL.

In its sample, this clone was seen a few times. The rearrangement links TRBV3-1 (or the pseudogene TRBV3-2) to TRBJ1-6; no reliable D call. This CDR3 has 13 residues. V lost 6 bases, J lost 7 bases, and 10 bases lay in between. Germline assignment: CDR1 LGHDT and CDR2 YNNKEL (reference sequence). CDR3 in amino acids: CASSRTENSPLHF. The CDR3 nucleotides are TGTGCCAGCAGTCGAACTGAGAATTCACCCCTCCACTTT.

This chain uses TRBV2 with TRBJ1-2, with D perhaps matching TRBD1 (6 bases). The germline V and J ends were trimmed by 5 bases and 3 bases, with 19 bases remaining between them. This CDR3 has 16 residues. Germline V gene data show CDR1 as SNHLY and CDR2 as FYNNEI. The chain's CDR3 is CASSNQGSSRDYGYTF. The CDR3 DNA reads as TGTGCCAGCAGTAATCAGGGGAGTTCGCGGGACTATGGCTACACCTTC.

The rearrangement links TRBV10-3 to TRBJ2-3, with 8 positions matching TRBD1. CDR3 length: 14 amino acids. V was clipped by 3 bases and J by 4 bases; unmatched bases: 3. Germline loops: CDR1 ENHRY, CDR2 SYGVKD. The CDR3 DNA follows: TGTGCCATCAGTGAATCAGGGGGCGCAGATACGCAGTATTTT. It yields the protein CAISESGGADTQYF.

This clone was observed once. The sample carries other DNA sequences with the same CDR3. This chain links TRBV3-1 (or the pseudogene TRBV3-2) with TRBJ2-2; 16 bases match TRBD2. Germline V lookup: CDR1 LGHDT, CDR2 YNNKEL (reference sequence). The CDR3 is 21 amino acids. The trim removed 2 bases at V and 0 bases at J, leaving 9 bases unmatched. As DNA, the CDR3 is TGTGCCAGCAGCCAACGGCGCTTGGGACTAGCGGGGGGGGCGAACACCGGGGAGCTGTTTTTT. Protein sequence: CASSQRRLGLAGGANTGELFF.

The chain uses TRBV9 and TRBJ2-7; 9 nucleotides match TRBD1. Trimming cost V 4 bases and J 2 bases; bases outside gene matches: 7. The CDR3 sequence is 15 residues long. Germline CDR1 SGDLS, CDR2 YYNGEE. This CDR3 is CASSLRGTGTYEQYF. The CDR3 DNA reads as TGTGCCAGCAGCCTTAGAGGGACAGGGACCTACGAGCAGTACTTC.

The chain employs TRBV4-3 and TRBJ1-2; no clear D. With 0 bases removed from V and 8 bases from J, the gap between germline ends came to 13 bases. CDR1 LGHNA and CDR2 YSLEER come from the germline V gene. This CDR3 has 14 residues. The CDR3 coding sequence is TGCGCCAGCAGCCAAGATCGGCAGACCGGCGGCTACACCTTC. It codes for CASSQDRQTGGYTF.

The CDR3 nucleotides read TGTGCCAGCAGCCCCCCGGGCCTAGCGGTGACAGATACGCAGTATTTT. Translation gives CASSPPGLAVTDTQYF. The genes are TRBV27 and TRBJ2-3, with TRBD2 matching 7 bases. Germline V gene data show CDR1 as MNHEY and CDR2 as SMNVEV (reference sequence). V was clipped by 6 bases and J by 3 bases; unmatched bases: 12. The CDR3 is 16 amino acids.